This T cell receptor (beta chain) was recorded in a study of T cell repertoires in cytomegalovirus infection. Study details: Recently identified HLA-C-restricted and well-studied HLA-B-restricted CMV epitopes were used.

TCRdb recomputed calls from the reads with MiXCR, one row per CDR3 protein. The table includes 800,000 to 950,000 distinct CDR3 sequences, 30% to 35% detected once. In regard to this clonotype: Antigen: not known.

Trimming pared 3 bases from V and 0 bases from J, leaving 12 bases between. This CDR3 comprises 16 residues. Germline-derived CDR1 and CDR2 are MGHRA and YSYEKL. The input for sequencing was cultured CD8+ T cells from PBMCs, taken from culture after CMV antigen stimulation. The clonotype was recovered from a human donor in good health (CMV status not recorded). Some clones in this sample may be carry-over from other donors' samples. The V call is TRBV4-1, the J call TRBJ2-1; maybe TRBD1 (5 bases). CDR3 residues: CASSQTAVSSYNEQFF. In DNA form, the CDR3 reads TGCGCCAGCAGCCAGACAGCTGTGAGCTCCTACAATGAGCAGTTCTTC.